These 25 T cell receptor beta chains share one sample of origin, sequenced in a study of post-analysis software for immune sequencing data. Prepared libraries of TCR beta cDNA carried unique molecular identifiers. TCRdb used MiXCR to reprocess the PCR reads, holding one entry per CDR3 protein. The sample lists 800,000 to 950,000 distinct CDR3 sequences, about 57% seen once, with 4.6% in the top ten. Study observations and caveats: There were five TRBV segments more frequent in patients than controls, and TRBV5-6, TRBV5-1 and TRBV20-1 were among them.

These TCRs' antigens remain unknown. Sequencing used blood. Every receptor here comes from a girl under 18 with multiple sclerosis.

This chain links TRBV18 with TRBJ2-1, with 7 bases that match TRBD2. Losses at the gene ends were 1 base for V and 2 bases for J; bases not matched to a gene: 2. From germline, CDR1 is KGHSH and CDR2 LQKENI. The CDR3 is 15 residues long. The CDR3 reads CASSPRAGTYNEQFF. In DNA form, the CDR3 reads TGTGCCAGCTCACCACGAGCGGGAACCTACAATGAGCAGTTCTTC.

V gene TRBV6-1 combines with J gene TRBJ2-7; D gene unclear. V lost 7 bases and J lost 0, with 7 bases in between. The CDR3 covers 12 residues. CDR1 is MNHNS and CDR2 is SASEGT in the germline V gene. CDR3: CASMGTSYEQYF. The DNA of the CDR3 is TGTGCCAGCATGGGCACCTCCTACGAGCAGTACTTC.

The chain couples TRBV4-1 to TRBJ1-1; D gene unclear. Germline V gene data show CDR1 as MGHRA and CDR2 as YSYEKL. The length of the CDR3 is 13 residues. Trimming left V 1 base short and J 6 bases short, with 9 bases between. The CDR3 coding sequence is TGCGCCAGCAGCCAAGTCCTAAATGCTGAAGCTTTCTTT. Translating gives CASSQVLNAEAFF.

J is TRBJ2-1 and V is TRBV4-2; 8 bases are shared with TRBD2. The CDR3 consists of 16 residues. Germline CDR1 LGHNA, CDR2 YNFKEQ. The junction had 8 bases not matched to a gene; V was cut back by 3 bases and J by 4 bases. For the CDR3, the DNA is TGTGCCAGCAGCCACTTACTAGCGGAGCTATACAATGAGCAGTTCTTC. This encodes CASSHLLAELYNEQFF.

There are many counts of this clonotype. At one of its ends the junction is not consistent with the germline gene, which may arise from a read error. The chain recombines TRBV5-1 with TRBJ2-7; D gene unclear. The CDR3 spans 14 residues. Germline CDR1 reads SGHRS; CDR2 reads YFSETQ. CDR3 nucleotides: TGTGCCAGCAGCTTGGGGTCTAGCTCCTACGAGCAGTACTTC. Translated: CASSLGSSSYEQYF.

J is TRBJ2-3 and V is TRBV29-1, with 13 bases matching TRBD2. This CDR3 has 16 residues. V trimming: 6 bases; J trimming: 4 bases; junction bases outside the gene matches: 10. Germline V CDR1 and CDR2: SQVTM, ANQGSEA. CDR3: CSVRRGTSGTADTQYF. CDR3 nucleotides: TGCAGCGTAAGACGCGGGACTAGCGGGACGGCAGATACGCAGTATTTT.

This chain joins TRBV12-3 or TRBV12-4 and TRBJ1-2; TRBD1 is a possible D gene (5 bases). Trimming left V 6 bases short and J 8 bases short, with 16 bases between. There are 13 residues in the CDR3. CDR3 in DNA: TGTGCCAGCAGATACGCGGGGGTGGTGGGCTACACCTTC. It is translated as CASRYAGVVGYTF.

The chain recombines TRBV29-1 with TRBJ2-5, with TRBD1 matching over 7 bases. In germline, CDR1 is SQVTM, CDR2 ANQGSEA. Unmatched junction bases numbered 9, after V lost 7 bases and J lost 4 bases. CDR3 length: 13 residues. The CDR3: CSGNQGVGETQYF. CDR3 coding DNA: TGCAGCGGAAACCAGGGGGTTGGAGAGACCCAGTACTTC. The full variable domain, rest sourced from reference TRBV29-1 and TRBJ2-5, is SAVISQKPSRDICQRGTSLTIQCQVDSQVTMMFWYRQQPGQSLTLIATANQGSEATYESGFVIDKFPISRPNLTFSTLTVSNMSPEDSSIYLCSGNQGVGETQYFGPGTRLLVL.

This clonotype turned up a few times. V usage is TRBV29-1 and J usage is TRBJ2-5; D is possibly TRBD2 (5 bases). V was clipped by 3 bases and J by 5 bases, with 7 bases between them. Germline V lookup: CDR1 SQVTM, CDR2 ANQGSEA. The CDR3 runs 11 residues. The CDR3 here is CSVERVETQYF. The CDR3 nucleotides are TGCAGCGTTGAGAGGGTCGAGACCCAGTACTTC. Based on the CDR3 plus reference TRBV29-1 and TRBJ2-5, the full variable domain is SAVISQKPSRDICQRGTSLTIQCQVDSQVTMMFWYRQQPGQSLTLIATANQGSEATYESGFVIDKFPISRPNLTFSTLTVSNMSPEDSSIYLCSVERVETQYFGPGTRLLVL.

The V call is TRBV24-1, the J call TRBJ2-7; 10 bases align to TRBD2. V lost 8 bases to trimming and J lost 9 bases; unmatched junction nucleotides: 9. The CDR3 has 13 amino acids. Germline CDR1 and CDR2: KGHDR and SFDVKD. The CDR3 sequence is CATKASGSSVQYF. The CDR3, as DNA: TGTGCCACCAAGGCTAGCGGGAGTAGTGTGCAGTACTTC.

Note on this clonotype: Germline is not matched at one junction end, which may reflect a read error. The J gene is TRBJ2-7, the V gene TRBV6-5; D uncertain. The CDR3 has 12 amino acids. CDR1 and CDR2 from the germline V gene are MNHEY and SVGAGI. CDR3 residues: CASQTLGYEQCF. For the CDR3, the DNA is TGTGCCAGCCAAACCTTAGGCTACGAGCAGTGCTTC.

The chain combines TRBV6-1 with TRBJ2-3; D may match TRBD1 or TRBD2 (5 bases each). V lost 6 bases to trimming and J lost 1 base, with 23 bases between them. The CDR3 contains 18 residues. The germline V gene has CDR1 MNHNS and CDR2 SASEGT. CDR3 in DNA: TGTGCCAGCAGCCTACGTATTGTGAGGGGCGATGGCACAGATACGCAGTATTTT. As protein: CASSLRIVRGDGTDTQYF.

CDR3 residues: CSVRTAPGTEAFF. CDR3 nucleotides: TGCAGCGTTCGGACAGCGCCTGGGACTGAAGCTTTCTTT. This chain links TRBV29-1 with TRBJ1-1; D perhaps matches TRBD1 (6 bases). Germline assignment: CDR1 SQVTM and CDR2 ANQGSEA. V lost 5 bases to trimming and J lost 5 bases, with 15 bases between them. The CDR3 runs 13 residues.

This chain joins TRBV27 and TRBJ2-6; 10 bases match TRBD1. Trimming cost V 5 bases and J 4 bases; bases outside gene matches: 8. CDR3 length: 17 amino acids. Per the germline V gene, CDR1 is MNHEY and CDR2 is SMNVEV (reference sequence). The CDR3 nucleotides are TGTGCCAGCAGTCCCGGGACAGGGGCCTCCGGGGCCAACGTCCTGACTTTC. Translation: CASSPGTGASGANVLTF.

This sequence joins TRBV6-1 and TRBJ2-6, with 8 bases matching TRBD1. This CDR3 is 18 amino acids long. The germline V gene encodes CDR1 MNHNS and CDR2 SASEGT. V lost 6 bases and J lost 2; bases outside the gene matches: 12. The CDR3 loop reads CASSLQGQGLAGANVLTF. The CDR3 bases are TGTGCCAGCAGCCTGCAAGGACAGGGCTTGGCTGGGGCCAACGTCCTGACTTTC.

This chain uses TRBV5-1 with TRBJ2-1; D might be TRBD1 or TRBD2, each matching 6 bases. In germline, CDR1 is SGHRS, CDR2 YFSETQ. The CDR3 loop spans 18 amino acids. V was cut by 2 bases and J by 10 bases, with 28 bases left in between. CDR3 sequence: CASSFALELGEWRGEQFF. The CDR3 DNA reads as TGCGCCAGCAGCTTTGCCCTCGAGCTGGGAGAGTGGAGGGGGGAGCAGTTCTTC.

This chain's CDR3 is CATFNRGDQPQHF. The CDR3 nucleotides read TGTGCCACCTTCAACAGGGGGGATCAGCCCCAGCATTTT. The rearrangement uses TRBV27 and TRBJ1-5; 8 nucleotides agree with TRBD1. The trim removed 10 bases at V and 5 bases at J, leaving 7 bases unmatched. This CDR3 region has 13 residues. Germline V gives CDR1 MNHEY, CDR2 SMNVEV (reference sequence).

The rearrangement links TRBV29-1 to TRBJ2-1, with D perhaps assigned TRBD1 or TRBD2 (5 bases each). V was clipped by 3 bases and J by 4 bases, with 10 bases between them. The CDR3 is made up of 13 amino acids. Germline lookup yields CDR1 SQVTM and CDR2 ANQGSEA. This CDR3 is CSVERGQYNEQFF. The CDR3 nucleotides read TGCAGCGTTGAGAGGGGCCAATACAATGAGCAGTTCTTC.

The CDR3 sequence is CSAMKRETQYF. CDR3 bases: TGCAGTGCAATGAAACGAGAGACCCAGTACTTC. This sequence joins TRBV20-1 and TRBJ2-5; D is unclear. V was cut by 6 bases and J by 4 bases, with 9 bases left in between. The CDR3 totals 11 residues. Germline V lookup: CDR1 DFQATT, CDR2 SNEGSKA (reference sequence).

The chain has TRBV4-2 and TRBJ2-7, with 14 nucleotides matching TRBD2. Per germline, CDR1 LGHNA and CDR2 YNFKEQ. The length of the CDR3 is 20 residues. V gave up 5 bases and J gave up 4 bases; unmatched junction bases: 19. In nucleotides, the CDR3 is TGTGCCAGCAGCTCATTTTGGTCCTACCAGGGGACTAGCGGGAGTTACGAGCAGTACTTC. This translates into CASSSFWSYQGTSGSYEQYF.

This clonotype was observed a few times. The rearrangement joins TRBV7-2 to TRBJ2-7; D may correspond to TRBD1 or TRBD2 (5 bases each). This CDR3 spans 13 amino acids. Trimming cost V 9 bases and J 3 bases, with 15 bases left between them. CDR1 is SGHTA and CDR2 is FQGNSA in the germline V gene. The CDR3 protein is CASQGDAGYEQYF. The CDR3 coding sequence is TGTGCCAGTCAGGGTGATGCGGGCTACGAGCAGTACTTC.

This clonotype was seen ten or more times. This chain uses TRBV29-1 with TRBJ2-5, with D hard to call. The CDR3 sequence is 13 residues long. The V gene lost 4 bases and the J gene lost 0 bases, with 9 bases spanning the gap. In germline, CDR1 is SQVTM, CDR2 ANQGSEA. The DNA for the CDR3 is TGCAGCGTTGTGGTGGAGAACCAAGAGACCCAGTACTTC. Its translation is CSVVVENQETQYF.

This chain joins TRBV24-1 and TRBJ2-1, with 10 bases aligning to TRBD1. The CDR3 loop spans 17 amino acids. CDR1 and CDR2 (germline): KGHDR, SFDVKD. Trimming took 4 bases from V and 7 from J; bases not matched to a gene: 12. Here the CDR3 DNA reads TGTGCCACCAGTGACGTACCGGGACAGGGGAAAGGAAATGAGCAGTTCTTC. Translated: CATSDVPGQGKGNEQFF.

A single count supports this clonotype. The rearrangement uses TRBV6-1 and TRBJ1-5; 10 nucleotides match TRBD1. This CDR3 is 17 amino acids long. CDR1 is MNHNS and CDR2 is SASEGT in the germline V gene. J gave up 4 bases and V 4 bases, and 10 bases lay outside the gene matches. The CDR3 nucleotides are TGTGCCAGCAGTGTCGGGGGACAGGGGCTAGGTAATCAGCCCCAGCATTTT. This translates into CASSVGGQGLGNQPQHF.

The chain joins TRBV7-9 to TRBJ2-1; D possibly corresponds to TRBD1 (6 bases). CDR1 is SEHNR, CDR2 FQNEAQ, per germline (reference sequence). Trimming removed 1 base from V and 3 bases from J, with 13 bases in between. This CDR3 is built from 16 residues. CDR3 in amino acids: CASSLGTVIVYNEQFF. Here the CDR3 DNA reads TGTGCCAGCAGCTTAGGGACAGTAATCGTCTACAATGAGCAGTTCTTC.